The 2 T cell receptor beta chains below all came from one sample that was sequenced in a study of T cells in women clearing cervical HPV infection. Profiling relied on immunoSEQ multiplex PCR, and the TCRdb table lists in-frame clones only, not all of them. This sample's table reports tens of thousands of clones. Material: blood buffy coat. The origin of the receptors is a woman aged 18-70 years with a cervical HPV16 infection that either progressed to CIN3+ or cleared (not recorded which).

Concerning this clone: The read halts 3 residues ahead of the CDR3 end, with the missing end drawn from the germline J gene. V usage is TRBV19 and J usage is TRBJ2-3, with 8 bases fitting TRBD2. CDR3 length equals 20 residues. J was trimmed by 3 bases and V by 6 bases; bases with no gene match: 23. Looked up from germline, CDR1 is LNHDA and CDR2 is SQIVND (reference sequence). The CDR3 is CASSPWLGPSGSTGTDTQYF. The covered CDR3 bases are TGTGCCAGTAGCCCCTGGCTTGGGCCTAGCGGGTCGACCGGTACAGATACG.

As regards this clone: From the germline J gene comes the end of the CDR3, since the read stops 3 residues before it. The chain joins TRBV18 to TRBJ1-4; D is unclear. Germline V gene sequence: CDR1 KGHSH, CDR2 LQKENI. The CDR3 is 16 residues long. The germline V and J ends were trimmed by 2 bases and 6 bases, with 16 bases remaining between them. CDR3 DNA (partial): TGTGCCAGCTCACCAAATAGCGTCGCTTCGGATGAAAAA. Translation gives CASSPNSVASDEK. The whole CDR3 sequence reads CASSPNSVASDEKLFF.